This is a list of T cell receptor beta chains from one sample in a study of blood T cell repertoires in COVID-19. Libraries were prepared by immunoSEQ multiplex PCR; TCRdb keeps only in-frame clonotypes and omits some of them. This table has tens of thousands of clones, 77% appearing once. The sample taken for sequencing was peripheral blood. All receptors come from a man aged 65 to 79 with active or convalescent COVID-19. Each CDR3 is given with its conserved first and last residue. D genes are given only for firm matches. Clone size is not always given. Where it is, it says once, few, many or a class for expanded clones.

>TRBV7-9|TRBD1|TRBJ2-1|once
CASSPGTGGWYEQFF
TGTGCCAGCAGCCCCGGGACAGGCGGTTGGTATGAGCAGTTCTTC
>TRBV6-1|NA|TRBJ2-2|once
CASSESRQDTGELFF
TGTGCCAGCAGTGAGTCAAGACAGGACACCGGGGAGCTGTTTTTT
>TRBV19|TRBD1|TRBJ2-7|NA
CASSIGAGGGYEQYF
TGTGCCAGTAGTATTGGGGCAGGGGGCGGGTACGAGCAGTACTTC
>TRBV7-9|TRBD1|TRBJ1-5|NA
CASSLGQGTQPQHF
TGTGCCAGCAGCTTAGGACAGGGGACCCAGCCCCAGCATTTT
>TRBV7-3|NA|TRBJ2-3|NA
CASSSRTSGGTDTQYF
TGTGCCAGCAGCTCCCGGACGAGCGGCGGCACAGATACGCAGTATTTT
>TRBV5-4|TRBD2|TRBJ2-1|NA
CASSFDSGVFNEQFF
TGTGCCAGCAGCTTCGATAGCGGGGTCTTTAATGAGCAGTTCTTC
>TRBV7-2|TRBD1|TRBJ1-5|NA
CASSSDRGQPQHF
TGTGCCAGCAGCTCAGACAGGGGTCAGCCCCAGCATTTT
>TRBV5-1|TRBD2|TRBJ2-1|NA
CASSLGLAGAEQFF
TGCGCCAGCAGCTTGGGACTAGCGGGGGCTGAGCAGTTCTTC
>TRBV2|NA|TRBJ1-6|NA
CASSSQGNSPLHF
TGTGCCAGCTCCTCACAGGGAAATTCACCCCTCCACTTT
>TRBV5-1|NA|TRBJ2-2|once
CASSISSNTGELFF
TGCGCCAGCAGCATATCCTCGAACACCGGGGAGCTGTTTTTT
>TRBV6-4|TRBD2|TRBJ2-3|few
CATSSGVSTDTQYF
TGTGCCACCTCTAGCGGGGTTAGCACAGATACGCAGTATTTT
>TRBV4-3|TRBD1|TRBJ1-1|NA
CASSQDMGQRREAFF
TGCGCCAGCAGCCAAGATATGGGACAGAGGCGTGAAGCTTTCTTT
>TRBV7-2|NA|TRBJ1-1|few
CASSLAQGLGTEAFF
TGTGCCAGCAGCTTAGCGCAGGGGTTGGGAACTGAAGCTTTCTTT
>TRBV4-2|TRBD2|TRBJ2-6|NA
CASTPDPSGGASGANVLTF
TGTGCCAGCACTCCCGATCCTAGCGGGGGGGCGTCTGGGGCCAACGTCCTGACTTTC
>TRBV30|NA|TRBJ2-7|NA
CAWNMGILSYEQYF
TGTGCCTGGAATATGGGCATTCTATCCTACGAGCAGTACTTC
>TRBV6-6|NA|TRBJ1-4|NA
CASSPLTAATNEKLFF
TGTGCCAGCAGCCCGTTGACAGCTGCAACTAATGAAAAACTGTTTTTT
>TRBV18|NA|TRBJ1-1|NA
CASTRQDRSEAFF
TGTGCCAGCACACGACAGGACCGTAGTGAAGCTTTCTTT
>TRBV5-1|NA|TRBJ1-1|NA
CASSFTGNPEAFF
TGCGCCAGCAGCTTTACAGGGAACCCTGAAGCTTTCTTT